Given below is one T cell receptor (beta chain) in context. Sequence at one end of the junction differs from germline and may be a read error. Localized lung adenocarcinoma, a non-small cell lung cancer, affected the donors. The sample is drawn from a study of CD4 and CD8 cells across lung adenocarcinoma regions. TCRdb re-analysed the PCR reads in MiXCR, keeping a single row per CDR3 protein. The top ten clones hold around 25% of a sample with about 19,000 distinct CDR3 sequences, roughly 56% of them seen once. CDR3 length equals 14 residues. Germline lookup yields CDR1 WNHNN and CDR2 SYGVQD (reference sequence).

The gene calls are TRBV10-1 and TRBJ2-5; D not resolved. This receptor was identified in a female donor with lung adenocarcinoma. The CD4 and CD8 labels of this study may be unreliable. Sequenced: CD8+ T cells from the center of a lung tumor. CDR3 amino acids: CASSQSVDQDTQYF. The CDR3, as DNA: TGCGCCAGCAGTCAGAGTGTAGACCAAGACACCCAGTACTTC.